This is a list of T cell receptor beta chains from one sample in a study of blood T cell repertoires in COVID-19. Only in-frame clones appear in the TCRdb table, and some are missing; sequencing was by immunoSEQ multiplex PCR. This table has about 89,000 clones, 80% appearing once. The specimen was peripheral blood. These receptors were collected from an elderly woman with acute or convalescent COVID-19. The CDR3 runs from the conserved cysteine through the conserved F or W. A D gene is named only where the DNA matches it firmly. Rows may omit the clone size; those that give it use once, few, many or a size class.

d_gene | j_gene | v_gene | abundance | CDR3aa | CDR3nt
TRBD1 | TRBJ1-2 | TRBV6-5 | NA | CASRWRQGHYGYTF | TGTGCCAGCAGGTGGCGACAGGGCCATTATGGCTACACCTTC
TRBD1 | TRBJ1-5 | TRBV29-1 | few | CSVGGTGGGQPQHF | TGCAGCGTTGGGGGGACAGGGGGCGGCCAGCCCCAGCATTTT
NA | TRBJ2-5 | TRBV5-8 | NA | CASSLERGQETQYF | TGTGCCAGCAGCTTGGAAAGGGGGCAAGAGACCCAGTACTTC
TRBD1 | TRBJ1-5 | TRBV6-5 | NA | CASMTGQGSNQPQHF | TGTGCCAGCATGACTGGACAGGGAAGCAATCAGCCCCAGCATTTT
TRBD2 | TRBJ2-3 | TRBV6-5 | NA | CASRGLAGDDTQYF | TGTGCCAGCAGGGGACTAGCGGGAGACGATACGCAGTATTTT
TRBD2 | TRBJ2-3 | TRBV11-2 | NA | CASREVAGAPRDTQYF | TGTGCCAGCAGAGAAGTAGCGGGGGCGCCGAGGGATACGCAGTATTTT
TRBD1 | TRBJ1-4 | TRBV11-2 | NA | CASSMTGLNEKLFF | TGTGCCAGCAGCATGACAGGGCTTAATGAAAAACTGTTTTTT
NA | TRBJ2-7 | TRBV27 | few | CASSSPAFRGRGEQYF | TGTGCCAGCAGTTCCCCGGCCTTTCGAGGGCGGGGCGAGCAGTACTTC
NA | TRBJ1-1 | TRBV30 | NA | CAWSRQENTEAFF | TGTGCCTGGAGTCGGCAGGAGAACACTGAAGCTTTCTTT
NA | TRBJ1-5 | TRBV15 | few | CATSPRGGPNQPQHF | TGTGCCACCAGCCCACGAGGGGGACCTAATCAGCCCCAGCATTTT
NA | TRBJ2-4 | TRBV18 | NA | CASSPAGGDIQYF | TGTGCCAGCTCACCAGCCGGGGGTGACATTCAGTACTTC
NA | TRBJ1-3 | TRBV7-6 | once | CASSLIATSGNTIYF | TGTGCCAGCAGCCTCATAGCGACTTCTGGAAACACCATATATTTT
NA | TRBJ2-1 | TRBV7-2 | few | CASSLVQGSYNEQFF | TGTGCCAGCAGCTTAGTACAGGGTTCCTACAATGAGCAGTTCTTC
NA | TRBJ1-5 | TRBV20-1 | NA | CSASYAGQPSRPQHF | TGCAGTGCTAGTTACGCGGGGCAACCGTCTCGGCCCCAGCATTTT
NA | TRBJ2-5 | TRBV25-1 | few | CASSEYAGGQETQYF | TGTGCCAGCAGTGAATATGCCGGCGGCCAAGAGACCCAGTACTTC
TRBD1 | TRBJ1-1 | TRBV11-2 | NA | CASSSNRGQGSEAFF | TGTGCCAGCAGCTCCAACAGGGGGCAAGGGTCTGAAGCTTTCTTT
NA | TRBJ1-4 | TRBV27 | NA | CASSLGRGMVNEKLFF | TGTGCCAGCAGTTTAGGTCGGGGGATGGTTAATGAAAAACTGTTTTTT
NA | TRBJ1-5 | TRBV6-5 | once | CASSYNGKSQPQHF | TGTGCCAGCAGTTACAACGGGAAAAGTCAGCCCCAGCATTTT
TRBD2 | TRBJ2-5 | TRBV6-5 | NA | CASSYSASGNFETQYF | TGTGCCAGCAGTTACTCGGCTAGCGGGAATTTTGAGACCCAGTACTTC
NA | TRBJ2-1 | TRBV5-4 | NA | CASSLKSQGDNEQFF | TGTGCCAGCAGCTTAAAGTCTCAGGGTGACAATGAGCAGTTCTTC
NA | TRBJ2-7 | TRBV4-2 | NA | CASSQSLAESYEQYF | TGTGCCAGCAGCCAAAGTCTAGCTGAATCCTACGAGCAGTACTTC
TRBD1 | TRBJ2-1 | TRBV5-1 | NA | CASSNGDRAQFF | TGCGCCAGCAGCAACGGGGACAGGGCGCAGTTCTTC
TRBD2 | TRBJ2-5 | TRBV9 | few | CASSVGYSGSRETQYF | TGTGCCAGCAGCGTAGGGTATAGCGGGAGTCGTGAGACCCAGTACTTC
TRBD1 | TRBJ2-7 | TRBV11-3 | NA | CANRGPRPEQYF | TGTGCCAACAGGGGCCCAAGGCCAGAGCAGTACTTC
TRBD1 | TRBJ2-7 | TRBV6-6 | NA | CASSRPGQSYEQYF | TGTGCCAGCAGTAGACCGGGACAGTCCTACGAGCAGTACTTC
NA | TRBJ2-7 | TRBV5-1 | NA | CASSLAPLPTTYEQYF | TGCGCCAGCAGCTTGGCCCCTCTCCCCACTACCTACGAGCAGTACTTC
TRBD1 | TRBJ1-2 | TRBV14 | NA | CASSPKSAVDRGYGYTF | TGTGCCAGCAGTCCTAAATCAGCCGTCGACAGGGGTTATGGCTACACCTTC
TRBD2 | TRBJ2-1 | TRBV29-1 | NA | CSVEDQGLASSEQFF | TGCAGCGTTGAAGACCAGGGACTAGCTAGTAGTGAGCAGTTCTTC
TRBD1 | TRBJ1-2 | TRBV19 | NA | CATSPRDRGPGYTF | TGTGCCACCTCTCCTCGGGACAGGGGTCCTGGCTACACCTTC
NA | TRBJ1-1 | TRBV5-3 | NA | CARSLVGKAFF | TGTGCCAGAAGCTTGGTCGGGAAAGCTTTCTTT
TRBD2 | TRBJ2-2 | TRBV19 | NA | CASTPGGRSTGELFF | TGTGCCAGTACCCCGGGGGGGCGCTCAACCGGGGAGCTGTTTTTT
NA | TRBJ1-1 | TRBV7-8 | NA | CASSLTSRHTEAFF | TGTGCCAGCAGCTTAACAAGCAGGCACACTGAAGCTTTCTTT
TRBD1 | TRBJ1-2 | TRBV9 | NA | CASSRDRNYGYTF | TGTGCCAGCAGCAGGGACAGGAACTATGGCTACACCTTC
NA | TRBJ1-2 | TRBV30 | NA | CAWSENRGYGYTF | TGTGCCTGGAGTGAGAACCGGGGCTATGGCTACACCTTC
TRBD1 | TRBJ1-4 | TRBV29-1 | NA | CSVRQGREKLFF | TGCAGCGTGAGACAGGGTCGCGAAAAACTGTTTTTT
NA | TRBJ1-5 | TRBV19 | NA | CASKDYGQFNQPQHF | TGTGCCAGTAAAGATTATGGACAGTTCAATCAGCCCCAGCATTTT
TRBD1 | TRBJ1-2 | TRBV10-1 | NA | CASSEPTGALGYTF | TGCGCCAGCAGTGAGCCGACAGGGGCGCTCGGCTACACCTTC
TRBD1 | TRBJ1-6 | TRBV2 | NA | CASSRDSSYNSPLHF | TGTGCCAGCAGCAGGGACAGCTCCTATAATTCACCCCTCCACTTT
TRBD2 | TRBJ2-2 | TRBV5-1 | few | CASSSGTSGTGELFF | TGCGCCAGCAGCTCCGGGACTAGCGGGACCGGGGAGCTGTTTTTT
NA | TRBJ2-5 | TRBV6-5 | NA | CASSYSRSQETQYF | TGTGCCAGCAGTTACTCCCGCAGTCAAGAGACCCAGTACTTC
NA | TRBJ1-2 | TRBV29-1 | NA | CSVDAREGGYTF | TGCAGCGTTGACGCCCGTGAGGGTGGCTACACCTTC
NA | TRBJ1-6 | TRBV27 | NA | CASSELPVINSYNSPLHF | TGTGCCAGCAGTGAGCTGCCGGTGATCAACTCCTATAATTCACCCCTCCACTTT
NA | TRBJ2-1 | TRBV7-9 | NA | CASSLEGNGGVF | TGTGCCAGCAGCTTAGAGGGGAATGGTGGTGTCTTC
TRBD2 | TRBJ2-5 | TRBV18 | few | CASSSRLAGVRETQYF | TGTGCCAGCTCATCACGACTAGCGGGGGTCCGGGAGACCCAGTACTTC
NA | TRBJ1-2 | TRBV5-1 | NA | CASSLGTEAAHYGYTF | TGCGCCAGCAGCTTGGGGACTGAAGCAGCACACTATGGCTACACCTTC
TRBD1 | TRBJ1-1 | TRBV18 | few | CASSPNRQGPATEAFF | TGTGCCAGCTCACCAAACCGACAGGGGCCGGCCACTGAAGCTTTCTTT